This T cell receptor (beta chain) is drawn from a study of cytomegalovirus exposure and HLA in healthy donors. General observations from the study: No immune exposure information besides CMV serostatus was available. Altogether, 164 TCR beta chains were recorded as cytomegalovirus-associated. Previously analyzed data showed that most TCR beta V segments were productive at a frequency of about 87% or about 30%. TCR beta V- and J-gene trimming, according to a later analysis, was linked to a missense DCLRE1C variant.

In its sample, this clone was seen once. What it recognizes is unknown. The CDR3 consists of 13 residues. The ends were cut back, 7 bases at V and 5 bases at J, with 11 bases in the middle. The germline gives CDR1 SGHVS, CDR2 FNYEAQ. The PCR ran on 60 Vbeta and 13 Jbeta primers. The repertoire was sequenced with immunoSEQ multiplex PCR; TCRdb's copy has only in-frame clones and lacks some. In the table there are about 79,000 clones, less than 80% of which are singletons. The chain is built from TRBV7-6 and TRBJ2-2, with D possibly being TRBD1 (5 bases). Sequencing was performed on PBMCs. The sequence derives from a man between 35 and 55 years old in good health and CMV-seropositive. CDR3 coding DNA: TGTGCCAGCAAGATTACAGGAACCGGGGAGCTGTTTTTT. Translating it yields CASKITGTGELFF.